This T cell receptor (beta chain) was documented in a study of T cells in localized non-small cell lung cancer. Study-wide points: A higher density of T cells in blood coincided with extended overall survival. Among the top 100 tumor clones, a median about 59 appeared in adjacent lung. In uninvolved adjacent lung, T cell clonality reached its highest value, exceeding tumor.

TCRdb's table, derived via immunoSEQ multiplex PCR, lists solely in-frame clones and lacks some. The sample has over 9,500 clones; less than 30% are singletons. V shed 3 bases, J shed 8 bases, and the junction held 7 bases outside the gene matches. This CDR3 region has 15 residues. CDR1 and CDR2 from the germline V gene are SGHRS and YFSETQ. Comments on this clone: As yet, its antigen is unknown.

The sequenced sample was lung tumor tissue, obtained before any cancer treatment. This receptor was identified in a man aged 40 to 69 with stage I lung adenocarcinoma. This chain connects TRBV5-1 to TRBJ1-4, with 10 positions matching TRBD1. The CDR3 loop reads CASSSERTGGEKLFF. CDR3 coding DNA: TGCGCCAGCAGCTCGGAAAGGACAGGGGGAGAAAAACTGTTTTTT.